Listed here is a single T cell receptor beta chain. This clone was seen a single time. It has no known antigen specificity. No quality values exist for individual bases; no much larger clone is one base distant. This entry belongs to a study of blood T cell repertoires in COVID-19 (TCRdb year 2020). Background on the whole study: The collaborator samples originated in the United States, Italy and Spain and spanned the acute and convalescent phases of COVID-19. The prospective study material was composed of cDNA or gDNA derived from T cells, B-cell-depleted T cells, or PBMCs. Subjects who had been exposed to COVID-19, were actively infected with it, or had recovered from it provided the deeply sampled blood TCRbeta repertoires that made up the dataset. A freely available public database, intended as a resource for researchers studying the immune response to SARS-CoV-2, is where the repertoires were released. The samples were drawn from the first 160 participants of the ongoing ImmuneRACE study and from roughly 1,300 subjects provided by 6 global collaborators. A de-identified subject ID, COVID-19 status, age in years and sex were almost always included in the sample metadata. Where HLA class I and class II types were available, the types were taken from metadata supplied by the sample provider, not from assay-based typing. Results and caveats for the whole study, not just this receptor: How much clinical and demographic metadata was included differed by source and by participant, and the metadata was provided uncurated.

TCRbeta CDR3 regions were amplified from genomic DNA by means of the immunoSEQ Assay, a bias-controlled multiplex PCR. In the paper's pipeline: The number of nucleated cells in each sample was estimated from the amplification of reference gene primers within the assay. To quantify the absolute abundance of each unique TCRbeta CDR3 rearrangement, sequence reads were collapsed and filtered. Productive Simpson clonality was computed per sample as the square root of Simpson's diversity index over productive rearrangements. In TCRdb, the immuneACCESS table is reduced to in-frame sequences with V and J assigned. These tables do not hold every clone; where another copy was compared, an unresolved V gene accounts for under half, and the others remain unexplained. The D gene and trimming were derived from the DNA, and the V and J assignments and clone size from that table. Across this sample there are hundreds of thousands of clones, with almost 90% seen only once. The top ten clonotypes cover less than 2% of the sample.

Participants in the prospective study were enrolled through a virtual design, were aged 18 to 89 years, and lived in about two dozen United States geographic areas. Cohort assignment in the prospective study relied on participant-reported clinical history from a screening survey and a study questionnaire. Each participant in the prospective study had whole blood, serum and a nasopharyngeal or oropharyngeal swab collected by mobile phlebotomists. Prospective study participants could optionally give additional blood draws and questionnaires over an approximately two-month period. Before DNA extraction, prospective study blood samples were shipped either frozen or at room temperature. The CDR3 measures 19 amino acids from cysteine to phenylalanine. Here the CDR3 DNA is all that survives: 57 bases in frame from base 1. The V end gives up 0 bases and the J end 2 bases, leaving 14 bases in the junction not matched to a gene. CDR1 and CDR2, looked up from the germline V gene, are MNHNS and SASEGT.

The chain employs TRBV6-1 and TRBJ2-7; the junction holds 9 bases that match TRBD2. Sequenced material: PBMCs or T cells enriched from blood (not recorded which). The receptor was derived from a woman aged 18-29 years with acute COVID-19. Here the CDR3 is given as CASSEAALAGLGPTYEQYF. The DNA reads as follows: TGTGCCAGCAGTGAAGCGGCCCTAGCGGGGCTGGGTCCCACCTACGAGCAGTACTTC.